This T cell receptor beta chain was found in a study of control samples from healthy donors and cancer patients. The protocol was immunoSEQ multiplex PCR, while the TCRdb copy is restricted to in-frame clones and leaves out a portion. Of tens of thousands of clones in the sample, approximately 90% are singletons; the top ten hold over 20%. This CDR3 is 15 amino acids long. The ends lost 3 bases at V and 6 bases at J; junction bases unmatched: 9. The V gene's germline CDR1 is MNHEY and CDR2 SVGAGI. The receptor comes from a middle-aged woman with head and neck cancer. Sample: PBMCs. The rearrangement uses TRBV6-5 and TRBJ2-7; TRBD1 aligns across 9 bases. CDR3 DNA: TGTGCCAGCAGTTATACCGGGACAGGGCTAAGCGAGCAGTACTTC. It specifies CASSYTGTGLSEQYF.